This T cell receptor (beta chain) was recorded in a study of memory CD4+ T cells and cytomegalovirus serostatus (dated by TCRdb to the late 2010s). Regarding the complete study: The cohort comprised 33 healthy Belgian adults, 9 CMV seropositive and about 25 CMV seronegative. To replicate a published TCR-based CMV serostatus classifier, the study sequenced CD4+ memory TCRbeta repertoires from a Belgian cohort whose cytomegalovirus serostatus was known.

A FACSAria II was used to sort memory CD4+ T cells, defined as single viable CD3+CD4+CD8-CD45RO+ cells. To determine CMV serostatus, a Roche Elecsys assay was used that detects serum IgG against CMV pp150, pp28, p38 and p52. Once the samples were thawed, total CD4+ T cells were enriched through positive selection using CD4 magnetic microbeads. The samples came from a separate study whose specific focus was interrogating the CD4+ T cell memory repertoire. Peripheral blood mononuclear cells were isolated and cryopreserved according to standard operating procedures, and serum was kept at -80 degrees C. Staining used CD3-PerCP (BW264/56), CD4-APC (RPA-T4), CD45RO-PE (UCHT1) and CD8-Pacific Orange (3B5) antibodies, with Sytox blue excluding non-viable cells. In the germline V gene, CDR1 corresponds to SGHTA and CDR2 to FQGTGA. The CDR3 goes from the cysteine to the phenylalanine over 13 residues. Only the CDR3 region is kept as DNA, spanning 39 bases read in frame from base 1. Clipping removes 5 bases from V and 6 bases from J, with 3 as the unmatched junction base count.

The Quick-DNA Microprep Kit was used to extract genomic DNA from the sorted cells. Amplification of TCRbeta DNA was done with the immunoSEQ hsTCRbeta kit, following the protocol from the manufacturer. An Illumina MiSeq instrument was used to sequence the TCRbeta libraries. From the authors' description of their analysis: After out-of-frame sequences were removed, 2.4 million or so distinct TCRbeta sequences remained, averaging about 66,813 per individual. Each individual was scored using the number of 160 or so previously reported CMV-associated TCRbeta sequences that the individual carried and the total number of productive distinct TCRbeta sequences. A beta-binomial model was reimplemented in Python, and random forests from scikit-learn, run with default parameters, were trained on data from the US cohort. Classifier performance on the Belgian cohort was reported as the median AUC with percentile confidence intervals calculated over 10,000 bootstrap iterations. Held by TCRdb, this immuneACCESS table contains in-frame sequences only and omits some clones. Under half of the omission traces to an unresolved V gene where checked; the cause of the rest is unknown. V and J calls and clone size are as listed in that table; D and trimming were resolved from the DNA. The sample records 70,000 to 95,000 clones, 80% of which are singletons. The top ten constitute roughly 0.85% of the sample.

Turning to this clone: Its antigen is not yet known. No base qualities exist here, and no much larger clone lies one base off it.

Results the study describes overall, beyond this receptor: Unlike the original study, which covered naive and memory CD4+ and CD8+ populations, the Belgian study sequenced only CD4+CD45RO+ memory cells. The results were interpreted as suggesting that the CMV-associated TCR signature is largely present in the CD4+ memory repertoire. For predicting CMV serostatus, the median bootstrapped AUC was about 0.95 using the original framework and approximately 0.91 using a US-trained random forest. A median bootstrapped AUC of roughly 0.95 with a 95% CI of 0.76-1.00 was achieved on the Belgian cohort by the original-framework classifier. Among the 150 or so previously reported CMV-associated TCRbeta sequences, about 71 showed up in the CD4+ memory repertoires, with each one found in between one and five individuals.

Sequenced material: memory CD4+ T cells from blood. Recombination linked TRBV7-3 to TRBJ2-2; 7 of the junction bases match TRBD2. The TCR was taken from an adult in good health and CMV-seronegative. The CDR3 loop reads CASSPRGAGELFF. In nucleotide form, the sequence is TGTGCCAGCAGCCCCCGGGGGGCCGGGGAGCTGTTTTTT.